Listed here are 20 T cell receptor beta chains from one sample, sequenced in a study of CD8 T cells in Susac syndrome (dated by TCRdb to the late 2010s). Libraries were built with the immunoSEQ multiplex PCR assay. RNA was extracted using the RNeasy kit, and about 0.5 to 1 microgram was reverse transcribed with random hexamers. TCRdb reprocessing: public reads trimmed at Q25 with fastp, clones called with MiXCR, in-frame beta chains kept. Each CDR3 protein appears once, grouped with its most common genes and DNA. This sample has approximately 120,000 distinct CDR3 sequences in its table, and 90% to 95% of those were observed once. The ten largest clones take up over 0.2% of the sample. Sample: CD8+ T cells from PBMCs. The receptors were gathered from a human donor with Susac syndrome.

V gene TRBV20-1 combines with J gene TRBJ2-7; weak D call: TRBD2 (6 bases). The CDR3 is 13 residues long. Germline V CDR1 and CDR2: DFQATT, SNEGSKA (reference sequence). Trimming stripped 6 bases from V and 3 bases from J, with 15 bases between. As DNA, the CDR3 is TGCAGTGCGCTACTAGCCCCCGACTACGAGCAGTACTTC. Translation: CSALLAPDYEQYF.

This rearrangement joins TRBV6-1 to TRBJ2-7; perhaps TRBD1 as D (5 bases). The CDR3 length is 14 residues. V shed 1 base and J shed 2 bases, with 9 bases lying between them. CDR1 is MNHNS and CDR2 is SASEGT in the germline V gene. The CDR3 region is CASSEDAGTYEQYF. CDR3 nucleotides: TGTGCCAGCAGTGAAGACGCAGGGACCTACGAGCAGTACTTC.

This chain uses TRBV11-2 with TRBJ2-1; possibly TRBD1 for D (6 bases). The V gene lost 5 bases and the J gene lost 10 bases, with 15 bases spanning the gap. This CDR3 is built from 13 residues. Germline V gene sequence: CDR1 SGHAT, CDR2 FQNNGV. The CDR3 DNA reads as TGTGCCAGCAGCATAACAGGGAAGGTAGAGCAGTTCTTC. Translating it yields CASSITGKVEQFF.

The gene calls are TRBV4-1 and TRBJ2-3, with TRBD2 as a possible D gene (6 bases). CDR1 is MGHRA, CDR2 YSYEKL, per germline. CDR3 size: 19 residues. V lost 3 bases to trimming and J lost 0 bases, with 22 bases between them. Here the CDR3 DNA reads TGCGCCAGCAGCCACCGAATCTTGAGGAGCGGGTTAAGCACAGATACGCAGTATTTT. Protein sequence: CASSHRILRSGLSTDTQYF.

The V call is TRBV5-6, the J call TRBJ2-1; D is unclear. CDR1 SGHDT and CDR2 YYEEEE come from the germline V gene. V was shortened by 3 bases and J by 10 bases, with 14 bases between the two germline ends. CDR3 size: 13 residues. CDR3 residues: CASSWTLGEEQFF. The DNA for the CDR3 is TGTGCCAGCAGCTGGACCCTCGGAGAAGAGCAGTTCTTC.

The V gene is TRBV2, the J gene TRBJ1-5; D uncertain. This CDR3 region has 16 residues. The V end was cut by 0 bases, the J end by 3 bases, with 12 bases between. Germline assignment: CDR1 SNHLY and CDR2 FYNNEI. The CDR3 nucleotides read TGTGCCAGCAGTGAAGCGTGGAAAGTCACCAATCAGCCCCAGCATTTT. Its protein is CASSEAWKVTNQPQHF.

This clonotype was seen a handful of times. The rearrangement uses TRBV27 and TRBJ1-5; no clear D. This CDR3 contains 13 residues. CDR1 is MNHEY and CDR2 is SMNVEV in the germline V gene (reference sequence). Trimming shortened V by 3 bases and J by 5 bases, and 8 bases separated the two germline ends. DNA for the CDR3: TGTGCCAGCAGTTTTGGCGGCGATCAGCCCCAGCATTTT. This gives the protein CASSFGGDQPQHF.

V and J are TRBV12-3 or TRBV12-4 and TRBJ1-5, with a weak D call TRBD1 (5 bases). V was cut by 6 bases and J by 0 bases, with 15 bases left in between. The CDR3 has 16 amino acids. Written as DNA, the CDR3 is TGTGCCAGCAGCTCCACAGGTGTGAATAGCAATCAGCCCCAGCATTTT. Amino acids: CASSSTGVNSNQPQHF.

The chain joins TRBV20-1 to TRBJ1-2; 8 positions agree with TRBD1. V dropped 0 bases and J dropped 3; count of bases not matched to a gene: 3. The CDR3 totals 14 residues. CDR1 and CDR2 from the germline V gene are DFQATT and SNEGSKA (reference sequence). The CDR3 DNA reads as TGCAGTGCTAGAGACGCACAGGGGGACTATGGCTACACCTTC. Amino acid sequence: CSARDAQGDYGYTF.

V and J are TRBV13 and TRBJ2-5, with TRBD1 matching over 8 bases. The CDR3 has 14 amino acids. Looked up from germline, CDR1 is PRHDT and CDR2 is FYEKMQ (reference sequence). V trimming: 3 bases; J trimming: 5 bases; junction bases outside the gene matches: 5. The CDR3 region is CASSFSDREETQYF. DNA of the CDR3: TGTGCCAGCAGCTTCTCGGACAGGGAGGAGACCCAGTACTTC.

In nucleotides, the CDR3 is TGTGCCAGCAGCGTAACAAGGGGACCCATAACCTCCGGGGGAATGGAGACCCAGTACTTC. Protein sequence: CASSVTRGPITSGGMETQYF. The chain recombines TRBV9 with TRBJ2-5, with a weak D call TRBD2 (6 bases). Germline-derived CDR1 and CDR2 are SGDLS and YYNGEE. Trimming left V 1 base short and J 5 bases short, with 30 bases between. CDR3 length equals 20 residues.

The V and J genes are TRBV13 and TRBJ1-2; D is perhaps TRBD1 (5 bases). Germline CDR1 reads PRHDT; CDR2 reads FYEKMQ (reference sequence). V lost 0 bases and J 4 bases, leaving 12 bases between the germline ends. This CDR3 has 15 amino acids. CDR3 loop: CASSLGSTVSYGYTF. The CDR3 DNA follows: TGTGCCAGCAGCTTAGGGTCGACAGTAAGCTATGGCTACACCTTC. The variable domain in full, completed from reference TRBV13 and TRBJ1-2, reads AAGVIQSPRHLIKEKRETATLKCYPIPRHDTVYWYQQGPGQDPQFLISFYEKMQSDKGSIPDRFSAQQFSDYHSELNMSSLELGDSALYFCASSLGSTVSYGYTFGSGTRLTVV.

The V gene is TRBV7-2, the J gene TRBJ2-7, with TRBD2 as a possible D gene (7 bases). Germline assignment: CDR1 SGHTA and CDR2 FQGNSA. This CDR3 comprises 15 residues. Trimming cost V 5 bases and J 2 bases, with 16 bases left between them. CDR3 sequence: CASSPMEGGPYEQYF. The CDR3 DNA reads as TGTGCCAGCAGCCCTATGGAGGGGGGGCCCTACGAGCAGTACTTC.

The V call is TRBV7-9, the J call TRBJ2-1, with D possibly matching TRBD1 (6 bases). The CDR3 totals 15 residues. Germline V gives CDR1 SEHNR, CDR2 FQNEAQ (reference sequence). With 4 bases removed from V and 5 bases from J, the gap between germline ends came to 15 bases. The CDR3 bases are TGTGCCAGCAGCTCTCCTAGTCACAGGGACAATGAGCAGTTCTTC. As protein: CASSSPSHRDNEQFF.

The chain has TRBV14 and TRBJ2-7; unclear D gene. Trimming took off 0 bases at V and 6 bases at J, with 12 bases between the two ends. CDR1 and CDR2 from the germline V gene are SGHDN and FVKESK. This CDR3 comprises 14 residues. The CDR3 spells CASSQDSSPLEQYF. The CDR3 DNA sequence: TGTGCCAGCAGCCAAGATTCCTCCCCCCTCGAGCAGTACTTC. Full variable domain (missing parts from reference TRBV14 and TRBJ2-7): EAGVTQFPSHSVIEKGQTVTLRCDPISGHDNLYWYRRVMGKEIKFLLHFVKESKQDESGMPNNRFLAERTGGTYSTLKVQPAELEDSGVYFCASSQDSSPLEQYFGPGTRLTVT.

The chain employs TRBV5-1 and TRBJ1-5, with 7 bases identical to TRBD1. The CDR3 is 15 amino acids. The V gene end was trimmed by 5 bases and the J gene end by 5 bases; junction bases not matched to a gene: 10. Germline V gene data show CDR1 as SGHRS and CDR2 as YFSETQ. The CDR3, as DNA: TGCGCCAGCAGGCCGTGGGCAGGGGGAGATCAGCCCCAGCATTTT. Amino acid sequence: CASRPWAGGDQPQHF.

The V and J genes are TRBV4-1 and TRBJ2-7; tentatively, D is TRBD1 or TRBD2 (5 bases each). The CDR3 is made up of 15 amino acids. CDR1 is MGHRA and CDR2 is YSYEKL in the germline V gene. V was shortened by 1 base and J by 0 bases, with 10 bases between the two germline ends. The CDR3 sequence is CASSQGSGSSYEQYF. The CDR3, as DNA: TGCGCCAGCAGCCAAGGGTCAGGGAGCTCCTACGAGCAGTACTTC.

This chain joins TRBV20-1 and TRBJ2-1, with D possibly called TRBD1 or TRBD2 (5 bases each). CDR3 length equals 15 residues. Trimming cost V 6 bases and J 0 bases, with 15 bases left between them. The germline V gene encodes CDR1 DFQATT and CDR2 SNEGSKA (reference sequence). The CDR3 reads CSAFRGPSSYNEQFF. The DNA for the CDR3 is TGCAGTGCATTCCGGGGCCCGAGCTCCTACAATGAGCAGTTCTTC.

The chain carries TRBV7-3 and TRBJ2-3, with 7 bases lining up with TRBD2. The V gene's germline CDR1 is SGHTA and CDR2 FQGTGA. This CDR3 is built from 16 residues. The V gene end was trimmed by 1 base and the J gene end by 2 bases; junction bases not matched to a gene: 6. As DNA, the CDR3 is TGTGCCAGCAGCTTAAATTCGGGAGGCGTCACAGATACGCAGTATTTT. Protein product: CASSLNSGGVTDTQYF.

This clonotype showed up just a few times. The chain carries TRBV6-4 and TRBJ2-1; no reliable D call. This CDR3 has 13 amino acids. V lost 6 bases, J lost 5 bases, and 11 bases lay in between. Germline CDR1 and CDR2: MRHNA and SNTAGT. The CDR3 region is CASSGTTNNEQFF. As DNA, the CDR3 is TGTGCCAGCAGCGGCACTACCAACAATGAGCAGTTCTTC.